The 6 T cell receptor beta chains below all came from one sample that was sequenced in a study of CD4 T cells in relation to SARS-CoV-2 and coronaviruses. Unexposed donor CD4+ T cells date from 2011-2018, before the COVID-19 pandemic. Isolation of CD4+ T cells took place after about eleven days in culture. These TCRs' antigens remain unknown. Produced via immunoSEQ multiplex PCR; TCRdb's table is partial and in-frame only. This table holds more than 15,000 clones, approximately 80% found once. Sequencing was carried out using CD4+ T cells from PBMCs, cultured in vitro. Receptors originate from a human donor in good health.

V and J are TRBV5-1 and TRBJ2-5; 12 bases match TRBD2. With 0 bases clipped from V and 3 bases from J, the junction kept 3 bases outside the gene matches. Per the germline V gene, CDR1 is SGHRS and CDR2 is YFSETQ. The CDR3 covers 16 residues. CDR3 sequence (DNA): TGCGCCAGCAGCTTGGGGCCTAGCGGGAGGGAAGAGACCCAGTACTTC. Residues: CASSLGPSGREETQYF.

V and J are TRBV21-1 and TRBJ2-2; the table assigns TRBD2, which was not confirmed against the DNA. TRBV21-1 represents a pseudogene. The CDR3 has 17 residues. This CDR3 is CASSNQKLAANTGELFF. The CDR3 bases are TGTGCCAGCAGCAACCAGAAACTAGCAGCGAACACCGGGGAGCTGTTTTTT.

The chain couples TRBV19 to TRBJ1-2, with D unclear. Trimming cost V 5 bases and J 11 bases, with 12 bases left between them. The CDR3 loop spans 11 amino acids. Germline V CDR1 and CDR2: LNHDA, SQIVND (reference sequence). The CDR3 sequence is CASSLPRTYTF. The CDR3 DNA follows: TGTGCCAGTAGTCTACCGCGGACGTACACCTTC.

V and J are TRBV28 and TRBJ2-5; perhaps D is TRBD1 or TRBD2 (5 bases each). Germline CDR1 and CDR2: MDHEN and SYDVKM. This CDR3 has 15 residues. V was cut by 8 bases and J by 5 bases, with 21 bases left in between. CDR3 loop: CASLGERALGETQYF. The CDR3 DNA reads TGTGCCAGCCTGGGGGAACGGGCGTTAGGGGAGACCCAGTACTTC.

V is TRBV12-3 or TRBV12-4 and J is TRBJ1-3, with a tentative D call TRBD1 (5 bases). The V end lost 8 bases, the J end lost 9 bases, and 11 bases lay between the germline ends. The CDR3 contains 11 residues. For the CDR3, the DNA is TGTGCCAGCGGTCCTCAGGGCACCATATATTTT. It codes for CASGPQGTIYF.

This clone appeared a few times. The chain joins TRBV10-3 to TRBJ2-7; weak D call: TRBD2 (6 bases). In germline, CDR1 is ENHRY, CDR2 SYGVKD. Trimming left V 6 bases short and J 5 bases short, with 20 bases between. The CDR3 extends over 15 amino acids. In DNA, the CDR3 is TGTGCCATCAGGGGGGAAGGCGGGACTCTCCACGAGCAGTACTTC. Translation: CAIRGEGGTLHEQYF.